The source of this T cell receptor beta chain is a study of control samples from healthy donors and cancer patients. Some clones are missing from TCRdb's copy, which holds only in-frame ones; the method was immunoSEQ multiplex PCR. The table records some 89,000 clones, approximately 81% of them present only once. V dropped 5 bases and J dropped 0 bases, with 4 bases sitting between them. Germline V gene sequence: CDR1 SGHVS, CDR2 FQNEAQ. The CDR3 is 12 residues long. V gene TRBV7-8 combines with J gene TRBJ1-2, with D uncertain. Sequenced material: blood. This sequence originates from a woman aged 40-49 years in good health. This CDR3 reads CASSPPNYGYTF. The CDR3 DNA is TGTGCCAGCAGCCCCCCTAACTATGGCTACACCTTC.